The T cell receptor (beta chain) under discussion was sequenced for a study of blood T cell repertoires in COVID-19. Background on the study: Acute and convalescent COVID-19 specimens originated in the United States, Italy and Spain. The analysed material was cDNA or gDNA that came from T cells, B-cell-depleted T cells, or PBMCs.

In the study's own analysis: Scientists estimated how many nucleated cells there were by amplifying reference gene primers. TCRdb's copy holds only in-frame clones and misses some; the assay was immunoSEQ multiplex PCR. The V and J calls and the clone size are those of that table, but D and trimming were determined from the DNA. The sample holds some 320,000 clones, under 90% seen once. Seattle patient enrollment occurred during active infection, with longitudinal follow-up thereafter. The source material was peripheral blood. The sequence was collected from a woman in her 30s with COVID-19, enrolled during active disease.

CDR3 DNA: TGCGCCAGCAGCCAAGCGTCACAGGTTGGCTACGAGCAGTACTTC. This sequence encodes CASSQASQVGYEQYF. This sequence joins TRBV4-1 and TRBJ2-7; tentatively, D is TRBD1 (5 bases). The germline gives CDR1 MGHRA, CDR2 YSYEKL. The germline V and J ends were trimmed by 1 base and 3 bases, with 13 bases remaining between them. The CDR3 is 15 residues long.